The source of this T cell receptor (beta chain) is a study of OX40 agonist ivuxolimab in advanced cancers. Study-level background: An agonistic anti-OX40 (CD134) antibody, ivuxolimab, was used to treat the patients.

The repertoire was sequenced with immunoSEQ multiplex PCR; TCRdb's copy has only in-frame clones and lacks some. The sample has around 90,000 clones, about 90% seen once; the top ten hold 6.5% to 8.5%. This clone was recorded only once. The antigen remains undetermined. Germline V gives CDR1 SGHNT, CDR2 YYREEE (reference sequence). Trimming cost V 1 base and J 6 bases, with 17 bases left between them. The CDR3 contains 17 residues. Study-level results: More expanded clones were found, on average, in CD8+ than in CD4+ T cells.

The sequencing here drew on CD4+ or CD8+ T cells sorted from blood, taken in a trial of the OX40 agonist ivuxolimab. The V gene is TRBV5-4, the J gene TRBJ1-6; D might be TRBD1 (6 bases). The receptor comes from an adult with an advanced solid tumor such as melanoma, head and neck, liver or kidney cancer. The CDR3 DNA reads as TGTGCCAGCAGCTTGCCTGTTCTGACAGGATTTAATTCACCCCTCCACTTT. Protein sequence: CASSLPVLTGFNSPLHF.